These 24 T cell receptor beta chains came from one sample sequenced in a study of blood T cell repertoires in COVID-19. TCRdb keeps only in-frame clones here, not all; method: immunoSEQ multiplex PCR. This table holds 200,000 to 250,000 clones, around 82% found once. The sequencing sample was made of peripheral blood. Every receptor here comes from a woman aged 70-85 years with acute or convalescent COVID-19.

The V and J genes are TRBV3-1 (or the pseudogene TRBV3-2) and TRBJ2-1; D is possibly TRBD1 (5 bases). The CDR3 runs 16 residues. V gave up 0 bases and J gave up 0 bases, with 9 bases separating them. The germline V gene has CDR1 LGHDT and CDR2 YNNKEL (reference sequence). The CDR3 reads CASSQEGHSSYNEQFF. The CDR3 bases are TGTGCCAGCAGCCAAGAAGGACACAGCTCCTACAATGAGCAGTTCTTC.

This clone has a count of ten or more. The chain uses TRBV5-5 and TRBJ1-2, with unresolved D. CDR3 length: 13 residues. Trimming took 4 bases from V and 8 from J, leaving 15 bases between them. Germline V gene lookup returns CDR1 SGHKS and CDR2 YYEKEE (reference sequence). Here the CDR3 DNA reads TGTGCCAGCAGCCCAGACACGTCCTCCGGCTACACCTTC. Translating it yields CASSPDTSSGYTF.

The CDR3: CASSVAGPNYGYTF. CDR3 bases: TGTGCCAGCAGTGTCGCGGGACCTAACTATGGCTACACCTTC. The chain links TRBV27 to TRBJ1-2, with D possibly TRBD1 on 5 matching bases. Trimming removed 5 bases from V and 0 bases from J, with 10 bases in between. Per germline, CDR1 MNHEY and CDR2 SMNVEV (reference sequence). The CDR3 consists of 14 residues.

Note on this clone: The sample contains more than one DNA sequence encoding this CDR3. The chain links TRBV5-4 to TRBJ1-3, with TRBD1 matching over 7 bases. J lost 0 bases, V lost 0 bases, and 3 bases had no gene match. Per the germline V gene, CDR1 is SGHNT and CDR2 is YYREEE (reference sequence). The CDR3 has 16 residues. The CDR3 region has the DNA TGTGCCAGCAGCTTGGGGACAGGTCTCTCTGGAAACACCATATATTTT. Translated, it gives CASSLGTGLSGNTIYF.

The chain recombines TRBV18 with TRBJ2-2; D is ambiguous. Germline V gene lookup returns CDR1 KGHSH and CDR2 LQKENI. The V gene lost 3 bases and the J gene lost 9 bases, with 8 bases spanning the gap. The CDR3 totals 12 residues. CDR3 region: CASSPVARELFF. DNA for the CDR3: TGTGCCAGCTCACCGGTGGCCCGGGAGCTGTTTTTT.

This chain links TRBV5-1 with TRBJ1-4, with D possibly being TRBD1 (5 bases). With 3 bases removed from V and 4 bases from J, the gap between germline ends came to 13 bases. Germline assignment: CDR1 SGHRS and CDR2 YFSETQ. The CDR3 consists of 15 residues. This chain's CDR3 is CASSSAGIDNEKLFF. Here the CDR3 DNA reads TGCGCCAGCAGCTCCGCAGGGATAGATAATGAAAAACTGTTTTTT.

The J gene is TRBJ1-1, the V gene TRBV4-2; 9 nucleotides match TRBD1. Germline CDR1 is LGHNA and CDR2 is YNFKEQ. This CDR3 comprises 16 residues. V lost 0 bases, J lost 1 base, and 3 bases stayed unmatched. CDR3 loop: CASSQERGQGNTEAFF. The CDR3 DNA is TGTGCCAGCAGCCAAGAAAGGGGACAGGGGAACACTGAAGCTTTCTTT.

The V gene is TRBV6-6, the J gene TRBJ1-2, with D uncertain. The germline V gene has CDR1 MNHNY and CDR2 SVGAGI (reference sequence). Trimming pared 4 bases from V and 4 bases from J, leaving 16 bases between. The CDR3 contains 15 residues. CDR3 bases: TGTGCCAGCAGTTTATCGACGGGAGGCGGCTATGGCTACACCTTC. The encoded protein is CASSLSTGGGYGYTF.

The chain is built from TRBV5-1 and TRBJ1-4; D perhaps matches TRBD1 (6 bases). Germline V gene data show CDR1 as SGHRS and CDR2 as YFSETQ. The CDR3 consists of 14 residues. Trimming shortened V by 4 bases and J by 4 bases, and 11 bases separated the two germline ends. Written as DNA, the CDR3 is TGCGCCAGCAGCAGGGACACTTTTAATGAAAAACTGTTTTTT. Translated: CASSRDTFNEKLFF. Complete variable domain (other parts from reference TRBV5-1 and TRBJ1-4): KAGVTQTPRYLIKTRGQQVTLSCSPISGHRSVSWYQQTPGQGLQFLFEYFSETQRNKGNFPGRFSGRQFSNSRSEMNVSTLELGDSALYLCASSRDTFNEKLFFGSGTQLSVL.

The J gene is TRBJ1-2, the V gene TRBV11-2; TRBD1 agrees at 11 bases. Trimming cost V 2 bases and J 7 bases; bases outside gene matches: 9. The CDR3 runs to 16 residues. Germline CDR1 and CDR2: SGHAT and FQNNGV. The CDR3 spells CASSLTPRGQGVGYTF. In nucleotides, the CDR3 is TGTGCCAGCAGCTTAACGCCCCGGGGACAGGGGGTTGGCTACACCTTC.

V usage is TRBV24-1 and J usage is TRBJ2-6, with TRBD2 matching 8 bases. CDR1 is KGHDR and CDR2 is SFDVKD in the germline V gene. J gave up 2 bases and V 5 bases, and 7 bases lay outside the gene matches. The CDR3 sequence is 17 residues long. CDR3 sequence: CATSASGGAAGANVLTF. Here the CDR3 DNA reads TGTGCCACCAGTGCCTCGGGGGGGGCAGCTGGGGCCAACGTCCTGACTTTC.

The chain links TRBV9 to TRBJ2-1, with 9 bases fitting TRBD1. The length of the CDR3 is 14 residues. The trim removed 4 bases at V and 11 bases at J, leaving 10 bases unmatched. The germline V gene has CDR1 SGDLS and CDR2 YYNGEE. The CDR3 coding sequence is TGTGCCAGCAGCCTGGGACAGGGTGTGGGGAAGCAGTTCTTC. Amino acid sequence: CASSLGQGVGKQFF.

The V gene is TRBV11-1, the J gene TRBJ2-5; D gene uncertain. With 4 bases removed from V and 4 bases from J, the gap between germline ends came to 10 bases. Germline-derived CDR1 and CDR2 are SGHAT and FQDESV (reference sequence). The CDR3 consists of 13 residues. CDR3: CASSYDTRETQYF. The CDR3 DNA is TGTGCCAGCAGCTACGACACTCGAGAGACCCAGTACTTC.

The rearrangement joins TRBV7-6 to TRBJ1-1, with 8 bases aligning to TRBD1. CDR1 is SGHVS and CDR2 is FNYEAQ in the germline V gene. Trimming took 1 base from V and 4 from J; bases not matched to a gene: 2. The CDR3 length is 14 residues. The CDR3 here is CASSLDGTGTEAFF. CDR3 nucleotide sequence: TGTGCCAGCAGCTTAGACGGGACAGGCACTGAAGCTTTCTTT.

The CDR3 DNA reads as TGTGCCAGCAGCTTAGTCTACGGCGGGAACACTGAAGCTTTCTTT. It yields the protein CASSLVYGGNTEAFF. This chain connects TRBV7-8 to TRBJ1-1; D gene unclear. Germline V lookup: CDR1 SGHVS, CDR2 FQNEAQ. The V and J ends lost 1 base and 1 base respectively, with 10 bases between them. The CDR3 totals 15 residues.

The V gene is TRBV6-5, the J gene TRBJ1-1; TRBD1 matches at 9 bases. Germline CDR1 MNHEY, CDR2 SVGAGI. Losses at the gene ends were 7 bases for V and 6 bases for J; bases not matched to a gene: 6. There are 13 residues in the CDR3. The CDR3 loop is CASKSGQGSEAFF. CDR3 sequence (DNA): TGTGCCAGCAAGTCGGGACAGGGCTCTGAAGCTTTCTTT.

Only a few counts were recorded for this clone. The V gene is TRBV6-6, the J gene TRBJ2-3; 9 bases line up with TRBD2. This CDR3 spans 15 amino acids. V was pared by 6 bases and J by 0 bases, with 4 bases of the junction left unmatched. In germline, CDR1 is MNHNY, CDR2 SVGAGI (reference sequence). The CDR3 protein is CASRSSGDSTDTQYF. CDR3 DNA sequence: TGTGCCAGCAGGTCTAGCGGGGATAGCACAGATACGCAGTATTTT.

This sequence joins TRBV7-2 and TRBJ1-2; D call uncertain. V lost 1 base, J lost 2 bases, and 14 bases lay in between. The CDR3 runs to 16 residues. From germline, CDR1 is SGHTA and CDR2 FQGNSA. CDR3 amino acids: CASSLGGSLTNYGYTF. The CDR3 DNA reads as TGTGCCAGCAGCTTAGGCGGCAGCCTTACCAACTATGGCTACACCTTC.

This clone has only a few counts. This sequence joins TRBV7-2 and TRBJ1-1; D is uncertain. CDR3 length: 15 residues. The germline V gene has CDR1 SGHTA and CDR2 FQGNSA. V shed 6 bases and J shed 4 bases, with 18 bases lying between them. Here the CDR3 DNA reads TGTGCCAGCAGGGGAGGAGGGTCTTTGGTCACTGAAGCTTTCTTT. Protein sequence: CASRGGGSLVTEAFF.

The chain uses TRBV27 and TRBJ1-2; 11 positions agree with TRBD1. V shed 4 bases and J 4 bases; nucleotides not matched to a gene: 2. The CDR3 totals 14 residues. Germline CDR1 MNHEY, CDR2 SMNVEV (reference sequence). CDR3: CASSSGQGVYGYTF. DNA of the CDR3: TGTGCCAGCAGTTCGGGACAGGGGGTCTATGGCTACACCTTC.

V gene TRBV2 combines with J gene TRBJ2-2; D possibly corresponds to TRBD1 (6 bases). Germline CDR1 and CDR2: SNHLY and FYNNEI. The CDR3 runs to 13 residues. Deletions cut 5 bases from V and 7 bases from J, with 11 bases between. DNA for the CDR3: TGTGCCAGCAGTTACAGGGACATCGGGGAGCTGTTTTTT. Protein sequence: CASSYRDIGELFF.

The DNA for the CDR3 is TGCGCCAGCAGCCCCGGGCAGGGCTCTGGAAACACCATATATTTT. Translating gives CASSPGQGSGNTIYF. The rearrangement links TRBV23-1 to TRBJ1-3; possibly TRBD1 for D (5 bases). TRBV23-1 is an open reading frame whose function is uncertain. CDR3 length: 15 amino acids. The V and J ends lost 6 bases and 0 bases respectively, with 12 bases between them.

This chain uses TRBV9 with TRBJ2-1, with 9 bases fitting TRBD1. This CDR3 has 15 residues. V dropped 0 bases and J dropped 6; count of bases not matched to a gene: 4. CDR1 and CDR2 (germline): SGDLS, YYNGEE. CDR3 loop: CASSVGTGVFNEQFF. Here the CDR3 DNA reads TGTGCCAGCAGCGTAGGGACAGGGGTTTTCAATGAGCAGTTCTTC.

The chain employs TRBV27 and TRBJ1-6, with D perhaps TRBD1 (5 bases). The CDR3 runs 14 residues. CDR1 is MNHEY, CDR2 SMNVEV, per germline (reference sequence). V gave up 3 bases and J gave up 9 bases, with 12 bases separating them. The CDR3 DNA sequence: TGTGCCAGCAGTTTCCAGGACACCAGTTCACCCCTCCACTTT. Translated, it gives CASSFQDTSSPLHF.